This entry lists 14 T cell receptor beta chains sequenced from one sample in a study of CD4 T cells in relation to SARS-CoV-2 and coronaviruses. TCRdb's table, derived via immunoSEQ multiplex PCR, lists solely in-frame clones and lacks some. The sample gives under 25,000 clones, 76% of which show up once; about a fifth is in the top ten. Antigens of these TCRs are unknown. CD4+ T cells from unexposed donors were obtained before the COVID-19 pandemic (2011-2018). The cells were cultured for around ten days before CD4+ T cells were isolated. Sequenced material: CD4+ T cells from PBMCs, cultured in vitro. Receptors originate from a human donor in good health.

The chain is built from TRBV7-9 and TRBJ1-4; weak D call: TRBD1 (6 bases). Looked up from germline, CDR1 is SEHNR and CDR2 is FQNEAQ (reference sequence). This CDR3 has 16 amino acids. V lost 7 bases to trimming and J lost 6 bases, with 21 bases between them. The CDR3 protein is CASTLTGIWGHEKLFF. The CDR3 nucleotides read TGTGCCAGCACCCTAACAGGGATCTGGGGCCATGAAAAACTGTTTTTT.

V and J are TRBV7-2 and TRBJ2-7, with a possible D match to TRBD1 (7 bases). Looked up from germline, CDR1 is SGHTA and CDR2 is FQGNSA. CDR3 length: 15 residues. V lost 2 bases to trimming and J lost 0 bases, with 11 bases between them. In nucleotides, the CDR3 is TGTGCCAGCAGCTTACAGGGGGGTGTCTCCTACGAGCAGTACTTC. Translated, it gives CASSLQGGVSYEQYF.

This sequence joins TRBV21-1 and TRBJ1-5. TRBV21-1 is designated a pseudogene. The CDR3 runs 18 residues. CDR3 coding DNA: TGTGCCAGCAGCAAAGTTGGGGGAGGGGGCAGGGGGAATCAGCCCCAGCATTTT. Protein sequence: CASSKVGGGGRGNQPQHF.

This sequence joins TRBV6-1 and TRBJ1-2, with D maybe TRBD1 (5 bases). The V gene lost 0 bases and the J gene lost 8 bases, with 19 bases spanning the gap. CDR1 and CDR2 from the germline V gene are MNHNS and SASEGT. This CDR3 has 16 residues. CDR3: CASSEALGALVRGYTF. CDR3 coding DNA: TGTGCCAGCAGTGAAGCTCTAGGGGCGTTAGTTAGAGGCTACACCTTC.

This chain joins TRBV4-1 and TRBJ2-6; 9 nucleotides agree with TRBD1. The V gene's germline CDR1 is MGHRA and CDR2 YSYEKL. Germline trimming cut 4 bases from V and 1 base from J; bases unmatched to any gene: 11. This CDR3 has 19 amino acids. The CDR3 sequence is CASSLRGTGQGSGANVLTF. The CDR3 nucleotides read TGCGCCAGCAGCCTCAGAGGGACGGGACAGGGATCTGGGGCCAACGTCCTGACTTTC.

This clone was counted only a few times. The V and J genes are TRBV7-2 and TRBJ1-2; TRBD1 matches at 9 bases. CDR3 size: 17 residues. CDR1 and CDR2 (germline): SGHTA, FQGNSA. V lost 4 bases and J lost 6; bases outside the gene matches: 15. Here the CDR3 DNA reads TGTGCCAGCAGCTCCCTTAGCAAACAGGGGGCGCATGATGGCTACACCTTC. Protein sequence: CASSSLSKQGAHDGYTF.

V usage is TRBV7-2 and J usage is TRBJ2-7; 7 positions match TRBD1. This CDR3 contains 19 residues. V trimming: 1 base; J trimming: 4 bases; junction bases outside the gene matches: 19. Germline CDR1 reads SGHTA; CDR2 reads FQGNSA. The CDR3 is CASSLGDLGTASLYYEQYF. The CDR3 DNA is TGTGCCAGCAGCTTAGGGGATTTAGGGACAGCTTCTCTTTATTACGAGCAGTACTTC.

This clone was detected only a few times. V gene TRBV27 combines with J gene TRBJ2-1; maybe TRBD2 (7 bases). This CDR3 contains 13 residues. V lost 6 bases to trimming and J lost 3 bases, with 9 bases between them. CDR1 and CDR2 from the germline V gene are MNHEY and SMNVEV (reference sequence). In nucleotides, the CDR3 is TGTGCCAGCAGGAGGGGGGGCTACAATGAGCAGTTCTTC. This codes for CASRRGGYNEQFF.

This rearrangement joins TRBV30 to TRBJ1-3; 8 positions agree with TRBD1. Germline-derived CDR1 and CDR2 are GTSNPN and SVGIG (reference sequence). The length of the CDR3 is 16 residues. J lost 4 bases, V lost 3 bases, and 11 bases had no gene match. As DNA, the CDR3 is TGTGCCTGGAGCTTTAGGACAGGGTTCCGGGGAAACACCATATATTTT. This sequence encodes CAWSFRTGFRGNTIYF.

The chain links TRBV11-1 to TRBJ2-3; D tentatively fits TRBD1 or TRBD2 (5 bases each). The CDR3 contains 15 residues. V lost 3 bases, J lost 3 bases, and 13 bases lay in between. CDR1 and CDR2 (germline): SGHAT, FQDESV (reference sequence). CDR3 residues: CASSLGVRPTDTQYF. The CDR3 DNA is TGTGCCAGCAGCTTGGGGGTTCGGCCTACAGATACGCAGTATTTT.

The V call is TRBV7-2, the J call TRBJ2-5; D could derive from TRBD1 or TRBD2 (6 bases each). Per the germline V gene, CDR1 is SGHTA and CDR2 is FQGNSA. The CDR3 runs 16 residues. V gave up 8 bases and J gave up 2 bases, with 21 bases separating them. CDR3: CASRRGAGSWQETQYF. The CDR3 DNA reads TGTGCCAGCCGAAGGGGGGCAGGGTCATGGCAAGAGACCCAGTACTTC.

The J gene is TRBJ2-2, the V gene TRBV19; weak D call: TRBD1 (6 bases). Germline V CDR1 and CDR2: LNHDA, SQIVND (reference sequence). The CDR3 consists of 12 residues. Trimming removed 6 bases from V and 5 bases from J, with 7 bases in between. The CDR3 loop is CASSQGTGELFF. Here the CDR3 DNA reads TGTGCCAGTAGCCAGGGGACCGGGGAGCTGTTTTTT.

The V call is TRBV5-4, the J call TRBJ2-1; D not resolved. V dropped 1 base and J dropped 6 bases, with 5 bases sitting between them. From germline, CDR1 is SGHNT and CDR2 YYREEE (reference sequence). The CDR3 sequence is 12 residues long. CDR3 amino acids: CASSLFGNEQFF. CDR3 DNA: TGTGCCAGCAGCTTGTTTGGCAATGAGCAGTTCTTC.

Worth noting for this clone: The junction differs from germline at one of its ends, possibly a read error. CDR3: CASSAGTYEQYF. CDR3 coding DNA: TGTGCCAGCAGCGCCGGGACCTATGAGCAGTACTTC. The V and J genes are TRBV2 and TRBJ2-7; D may correspond to TRBD1 or TRBD2 (5 bases each). CDR1 SNHLY and CDR2 FYNNEI come from the germline V gene. The CDR3 covers 12 residues.